Listed below are T cell receptor beta chains from one sample, sequenced in a study of blood T cell repertoires in COVID-19. This table comes from immunoSEQ multiplex PCR, and its TCRdb copy is limited to in-frame clones, with some not included. The sample has under 200,000 clones, roughly 85% seen once. What was sequenced was peripheral blood. Receptors were obtained from a woman older than 75 with acute or convalescent COVID-19. The CDR3 runs from the conserved cysteine through the conserved F or W. The D gene is left open where the match is weak. Rows may omit the clone size; those that give it use once, few, many or a size class.

>NA|15|TRBJ2-7|TRBD2|TRBV5-4
TGTGCCAGCAGCTTCGGCCTAGCGGGAGTTCTCGAGCAGTACTTC
CASSFGLAGVLEQYF
>NA|15|TRBJ2-5|TRBD1|TRBV5-8
TGTGCCAGCAGCTTGGCCGGGGACAGGGGCGAGACCCAGTACTTC
CASSLAGDRGETQYF
>NA|14|TRBJ1-4|TRBD1|TRBV6-5
TGTGCCATCCACTCCATCGGACAGGATGAAAAACTGTTTTTT
CAIHSIGQDEKLFF
>NA|14|TRBJ2-3|TRBD1|TRBV5-1
TGCGCCAGCAGCTTTGGACAGGGCACAGATACGCAGTATTTT
CASSFGQGTDTQYF
>few|17|TRBJ1-6|NA|TRBV19
TGTGCCAGTAGTATTGTGCCGGGAAGCTCCTATAATTCACCCCTCCACTTT
CASSIVPGSSYNSPLHF
>NA|14|TRBJ2-2|NA|TRBV10-3
TGTGCCATCACCTCGGCAGGTAACACCGGGGAGCTGTTTTTT
CAITSAGNTGELFF
>NA|15|TRBJ2-1|TRBD1|TRBV10-1
TGCGCCAGCAGCAGGGGGCAACTCCCCTACAATGAGCAGTTCTTC
CASSRGQLPYNEQFF
>NA|16|TRBJ2-3|TRBD2|TRBV18
TGTGCCAGCTCAGTTACTAGCGGAGCTAGCACAGATACGCAGTATTTT
CASSVTSGASTDTQYF
>NA|14|TRBJ1-2|NA|TRBV19
TGTGCCAGTAATCTCAGGGGTATGGAGTATGGCTACACCTTC
CASNLRGMEYGYTF
>once|15|TRBJ2-7|NA|TRBV6-5
TGTGCCAGCAGTTACTCGTTTAGCGACTCCTACGAGCAGTACTTC
CASSYSFSDSYEQYF
>NA|16|TRBJ1-2|TRBD1|TRBV7-2
TGTGCCAGCAGCCCTAGAGGGGGCGCGGTCAACTATGGCTACACCTTC
CASSPRGGAVNYGYTF
>NA|12|TRBJ1-4|TRBD1|TRBV6-5
TGTGCCACAAGGACAGGCAATGAAAAACTGTTTTTT
CATRTGNEKLFF
>NA|14|TRBJ2-2|NA|TRBV2
TGTGCCAGCAGTGAATATTGGAACACCGGGGAGCTGTTTTTT
CASSEYWNTGELFF
>few|14|TRBJ1-5|TRBD1|TRBV10-1
TGCGCCAGCATAGAGGGGGCGGGCAATCAGCCCCAGCATTTT
CASIEGAGNQPQHF
>NA|12|TRBJ1-1|NA|TRBV3-1/TRBV3-2
TGTGCCAGCAGCCTTGACTGGACTGAAGCTTTCTTT
CASSLDWTEAFF
>NA|14|TRBJ1-6|TRBD1|TRBV2
TGTGCCAGCAGCCTGACAGGGTATGACTCACCCCTCCACTTT
CASSLTGYDSPLHF
>NA|16|TRBJ1-1|NA|TRBV7-2
TGTGCCAGCAGCTTATGGGGGCATGGCATGAACACTGAAGCTTTCTTT
CASSLWGHGMNTEAFF
>NA|14|TRBJ2-2|NA|TRBV27
TGTGCCAGCAGTCGCTGGTTATCCGCGGGGGAGCTGTTTTTT
CASSRWLSAGELFF
>NA|16|TRBJ1-2|NA|TRBV19
TGTGCCAGTAGTATAGATAACAACAGGCAGGTACATGGCTACACCTTC
CASSIDNNRQVHGYTF
>once|14|TRBJ1-1|NA|TRBV6-6
TGTGCCAGCAGTCTCCTACAGGGGAACACTGAAGCTTTCTTT
CASSLLQGNTEAFF
>NA|13|TRBJ2-7|NA|TRBV5-4
TGTGCCAGCAGCTTGACGCCTAACTACGAGCAGTACTTC
CASSLTPNYEQYF
>NA|13|TRBJ2-1|TRBD2|TRBV12-3/TRBV12-4
TGTGCCAGCAGTTTAGCGGGAGGGCTTGAGCAGTTCTTC
CASSLAGGLEQFF
>NA|18|TRBJ2-4|TRBD2|TRBV7-2
TGTGCCAGCAGCTTAGTAGCGGGAGTTGAAATCGCCAAAAACATTCAGTACTTC
CASSLVAGVEIAKNIQYF
>NA|16|TRBJ1-1|NA|TRBV18
TGTGCCAGCTCACCTACCTACACCGGGGGGAACACTGAAGCTTTCTTT
CASSPTYTGGNTEAFF
>NA|15|TRBJ2-1|TRBD2|TRBV7-2
TGTGCCAGCAGCCCTCAGCGGGGACTTTACAATGAGCAGTTCTTC
CASSPQRGLYNEQFF
>NA|18|TRBJ2-3|TRBD2|TRBV24-1
TGTGCCACCAGTGATCCGCGGCGGGAGTCGGCGGGCACAGATACGCAGTATTTT
CATSDPRRESAGTDTQYF
>NA|14|TRBJ1-4|TRBD1|TRBV28
TGTGCCAGTCTAACGGGACAGGGCCATGAAAAACTGTTTTTT
CASLTGQGHEKLFF
>NA|14|TRBJ1-3|TRBD1|TRBV4-1
TGCGCCAGCAGCCGGGACAGGCTAGGAAACACCATATATTTT
CASSRDRLGNTIYF
>once|17|TRBJ2-1|NA|TRBV7-3
TGTGCCAGCAGCTTAAATAGCGGCGGGCTCCTGTACAATAAGCAGTTCTTC
CASSLNSGGLLYNKQFF